These 29 T cell receptor beta chains came from one sample sequenced in a study of blood T cell repertoires in COVID-19. Generated by immunoSEQ multiplex PCR, the TCRdb table keeps only in-frame clones and is missing some. The repertoire holds around 390,000 clones, with about 87% as singletons. What was sequenced was PBMCs or T cells enriched from blood (not recorded which). The receptor source for this set is a woman in her forties or fifties who had recovered from COVID-19.

This clone has just a few counts. This rearrangement joins TRBV6-2 or TRBV6-3 to TRBJ1-6; 10 bases match TRBD1. The CDR3 loop spans 14 amino acids. Germline V CDR1 and CDR2: MNHEY, SVGEGT. J lost 10 bases, V lost 6 bases, and 6 bases had no gene match. The CDR3 loop is CASSRGQGESPLHF. The CDR3 nucleotides read TGTGCCAGCAGCCGCGGACAGGGGGAATCACCCCTCCACTTT.

The V and J genes are TRBV28 and TRBJ2-7, with TRBD1 matching 7 bases. Germline V gives CDR1 MDHEN, CDR2 SYDVKM. The CDR3 extends over 16 amino acids. V gave up 2 bases and J gave up 2 bases; unmatched junction bases: 9. This CDR3 is CASSLDFGRGTYEQYF. CDR3 DNA sequence: TGTGCCAGCAGTTTAGATTTCGGCAGGGGGACCTACGAGCAGTACTTC.

The chain carries TRBV7-9 and TRBJ1-5; possibly TRBD1 for D (6 bases). V was pared by 1 base and J by 7 bases, with 14 bases between. This CDR3 region has 15 residues. Germline V CDR1 and CDR2: SEHNR, FQNEAQ (reference sequence). CDR3: CASSLGDTGWQPQHF. Written as DNA, the CDR3 is TGTGCCAGCAGCTTAGGGGACACAGGGTGGCAGCCCCAGCATTTT.

The chain joins TRBV7-2 to TRBJ1-1; D not certain. V lost 7 bases and J 1 base, leaving 19 bases between the germline ends. CDR3 length: 16 amino acids. The germline V gene encodes CDR1 SGHTA and CDR2 FQGNSA. CDR3 protein: CASTSPAPRSNTEAFF. DNA for the CDR3: TGTGCCAGCACCTCCCCCGCACCCAGATCGAACACTGAAGCTTTCTTT. The full variable domain, rest sourced from reference TRBV7-2 and TRBJ1-1, is GAGVSQSPSNKVTEKGKDVELRCDPISGHTALYWYRQSLGQGLEFLIYFQGNSAPDKSGLPSDRFSAERTGGSVSTLTIQRTQQEDSAVYLCASTSPAPRSNTEAFFGQGTRLTVV.

This clone appeared a single time. The genes are TRBV28 and TRBJ1-4; D is ambiguous. The CDR3 is made up of 16 amino acids. Germline loops: CDR1 MDHEN, CDR2 SYDVKM. The ends were cut back, 4 bases at V and 4 bases at J, with 16 bases in the middle. DNA for the CDR3: TGTGCCAGCAGTTCACCCGACTTGACCATTAATGAAAAACTGTTTTTT. Protein product: CASSSPDLTINEKLFF.

The V gene is TRBV3-1 (or the pseudogene TRBV3-2), the J gene TRBJ2-6, with TRBD2 as a possible D gene (5 bases). Germline CDR1 LGHDT, CDR2 YNNKEL (reference sequence). This CDR3 has 16 residues. The V and J ends lost 3 bases and 0 bases respectively, with 9 bases between them. CDR3 protein: CASSQRAVSGANVLTF. The CDR3 nucleotides read TGTGCCAGCAGCCAGAGGGCCGTCTCTGGGGCCAACGTCCTGACTTTC.

This clone showed up just once. The chain combines TRBV12-5 with TRBJ2-6, with 9 bases matching TRBD1. V gave up 3 bases and J gave up 0 bases; unmatched junction bases: 9. CDR1 and CDR2 (germline): LGHNT, FRNRAP. CDR3 length: 19 residues. In nucleotides, the CDR3 is TGTGCTAGTGGTTTCCAGACAGGACAGGGGAACTCTGGGGCCAACGTCCTGACTTTC. It translates to CASGFQTGQGNSGANVLTF.

This chain connects TRBV11-2 to TRBJ2-7, with D maybe TRBD1 (5 bases). The germline V gene encodes CDR1 SGHAT and CDR2 FQNNGV. This CDR3 has 15 residues. Trimming shortened V by 5 bases and J by 4 bases, and 18 bases separated the two germline ends. CDR3 protein: CASSQVVGSGYEQYF. CDR3 in DNA: TGTGCCAGCAGCCAAGTAGTGGGGTCAGGGTACGAGCAGTACTTC. The complete variable domain, with remaining parts taken from reference TRBV11-2 and TRBJ2-7, reads EAGVAQSPRYKIIEKRQSVAFWCNPISGHATLYWYQQILGQGPKLLIQFQNNGVVDDSQLPKDRFSAERLKGVDSTLKIQPAKLEDSAVYLCASSQVVGSGYEQYFGPGTRLTVT.

The chain employs TRBV18 and TRBJ2-7, with D uncertain. V lost 3 bases to trimming and J lost 0 bases, with 9 bases between them. This CDR3 has 14 amino acids. The germline V gene has CDR1 KGHSH and CDR2 LQKENI. The CDR3 spells CASSPGTLSYEQYF. For the CDR3, the DNA is TGTGCCAGCTCACCGGGCACGCTCTCCTACGAGCAGTACTTC.

The chain uses TRBV27 and TRBJ1-1; a weak D match, TRBD1 (5 bases). This CDR3 has 13 residues. Per the germline V gene, CDR1 is MNHEY and CDR2 is SMNVEV (reference sequence). V was cut by 8 bases and J by 3 bases, with 13 bases left in between. CDR3 DNA sequence: TGTGCCAGCTCTTGGGGGAGGGACACTGAAGCTTTCTTT. This codes for CASSWGRDTEAFF.

This clone turned up a few times. CDR3 sequence: CASSLRREEGLFF. The DNA for the CDR3 is TGTGCCAGCAGTTTACGCCGTGAAGAGGGACTGTTTTTT. The chain carries TRBV27 and TRBJ1-4, with D unresolved. Germline CDR1 and CDR2: MNHEY and SMNVEV (reference sequence). CDR3 size: 13 residues. Trimming removed 2 bases at V and 13 bases at J, with 14 bases between.

The chain is built from TRBV2 and TRBJ1-6; a possible D gene is TRBD1 (5 bases). V was pared by 5 bases and J by 7 bases, with 15 bases between. This CDR3 is 15 amino acids long. Germline V gives CDR1 SNHLY, CDR2 FYNNEI. Written as DNA, the CDR3 is TGTGCCAGCAGTTTAAATGGGGCGAGAAATTCACCCCTCCACTTT. It encodes CASSLNGARNSPLHF.

The V gene is TRBV7-9, the J gene TRBJ2-3; D might be TRBD2 (5 bases). Germline assignment: CDR1 SEHNR and CDR2 FQNEAQ (reference sequence). The germline V and J ends were trimmed by 5 bases and 0 bases, with 15 bases remaining between them. There are 16 residues in the CDR3. The CDR3 DNA follows: TGTGCCAGCAGCGACCTGGACTGGATGAGCACAGATACGCAGTATTTT. Protein product: CASSDLDWMSTDTQYF.

This chain uses TRBV7-2 with TRBJ2-3; no definite D call. In germline, CDR1 is SGHTA, CDR2 FQGNSA. The CDR3 runs 14 residues. V was shortened by 3 bases and J by 0 bases, with 7 bases between the two germline ends. CDR3 in amino acids: CASSFFSSTDTQYF. The CDR3 bases are TGTGCCAGCAGCTTTTTTTCTAGCACAGATACGCAGTATTTT.

The chain has TRBV27 and TRBJ2-3; D gene unclear. Trimming removed 5 bases from V and 5 bases from J, with 17 bases in between. There are 15 residues in the CDR3. Per the germline V gene, CDR1 is MNHEY and CDR2 is SMNVEV (reference sequence). The CDR3 bases are TGTGCCAGCAGTACTGGGCCGCGCAAGATAGATACGCAGTATTTT. Protein sequence: CASSTGPRKIDTQYF.

The V gene is TRBV12-3 or TRBV12-4, the J gene TRBJ1-5; D remains unclear. The CDR3 loop spans 13 amino acids. Trimming took 5 bases from V and 3 from J, leaving 8 bases between them. CDR3 nucleotides: TGTGCCAGCAGTCGTTCCTACAATCAGCCCCAGCATTTT. It encodes CASSRSYNQPQHF.

The chain links TRBV7-2 to TRBJ1-1; D not resolved. V was cut by 3 bases and J by 7 bases, with 12 bases left in between. CDR1 and CDR2 from the germline V gene are SGHTA and FQGNSA. There are 13 residues in the CDR3. Here the CDR3 reads CASSFSEGGEAFF. In DNA form, the CDR3 reads TGTGCCAGCAGCTTTTCGGAGGGAGGTGAAGCTTTCTTT.

The chain joins TRBV3-1 (or the pseudogene TRBV3-2) to TRBJ2-3; 8 bases agree with TRBD2. CDR1 and CDR2 from the germline V gene are LGHDT and YNNKEL (reference sequence). Germline trimming cut 4 bases from V and 1 base from J; bases unmatched to any gene: 10. The CDR3 consists of 17 residues. Written as DNA, the CDR3 is TGTGCCAGCAGCCGCGGAAAGGCGGGGGGAGGCACAGATACGCAGTATTTT. Its protein product is CASSRGKAGGGTDTQYF.

The genes are TRBV4-1 and TRBJ2-7; 7 bases align to TRBD1. Trimming took 3 bases from V and 5 from J; bases not matched to a gene: 10. Germline values: CDR1 MGHRA, CDR2 YSYEKL. The CDR3 length is 15 residues. This chain's CDR3 is CASSHPTTGIHEQYF. In DNA, the CDR3 is TGCGCCAGCAGCCATCCAACGACAGGGATCCACGAGCAGTACTTC.

This chain uses TRBV4-3 with TRBJ1-2; D unresolved. CDR1 is LGHNA, CDR2 YSLEER, per germline. The ends were cut back, 5 bases at V and 0 bases at J, with 13 bases in the middle. The CDR3 is made up of 15 amino acids. In DNA form, the CDR3 reads TGCGCCAGCAGCTACCAACAGAATTCTAACTATGGCTACACCTTC. Translating it yields CASSYQQNSNYGYTF.

This rearrangement joins TRBV6-1 to TRBJ2-1; TRBD2 aligns across 7 bases. CDR3 length: 15 residues. Germline loops: CDR1 MNHNS, CDR2 SASEGT. V dropped 2 bases and J dropped 9; count of bases not matched to a gene: 10. The CDR3 region has the DNA TGTGCCAGCAGTGAATTAGAGTATTGGGGGGGTGAGCAGTTCTTC. Amino acid sequence: CASSELEYWGGEQFF.

The V gene is TRBV10-1, the J gene TRBJ1-2, with 9 positions matching TRBD1. The CDR3 is 14 amino acids. Germline-derived CDR1 and CDR2 are WNHNN and SYGVQD (reference sequence). Trimming took 3 bases from V and 7 from J; bases not matched to a gene: 6. The CDR3 region has the DNA TGCGCCAGCAGTGAAGGGACAGGGCGGCGTGGCTACACCTTC. It encodes CASSEGTGRRGYTF.

The J gene is TRBJ1-1, the V gene TRBV6-4, with D uncertain. The CDR3 is 13 residues long. CDR1 and CDR2 from the germline V gene are MRHNA and SNTAGT. Trimming cost V 4 bases and J 1 base, with 7 bases left between them. The chain's CDR3 is CASSAEGNTEAFF. CDR3 in DNA: TGTGCCAGCAGTGCCGAGGGGAACACTGAAGCTTTCTTT.

The chain combines TRBV27 with TRBJ1-4; D possibly corresponds to TRBD1 (5 bases). Between the trimmed V and J ends, which lost 1 base and 4 bases, there was a span of 13 bases. Germline values: CDR1 MNHEY, CDR2 SMNVEV (reference sequence). CDR3 size: 16 residues. The CDR3 protein is CASSLLWGLGNEKLFF. CDR3 nucleotides: TGTGCCAGCAGTTTATTATGGGGACTTGGTAATGAAAAACTGTTTTTT. Complete variable domain (other parts from reference TRBV27 and TRBJ1-4): EAQVTQNPRYLITVTGKKLTVTCSQNMNHEYMSWYRQDPGLGLRQIYYSMNVEVTDKGDVPEGYKVSRKEKRNFPLILESPSPNQTSLYFCASSLLWGLGNEKLFFGSGTQLSVL.

The chain has TRBV27 and TRBJ1-1, with 7 bases lining up with TRBD1. Germline CDR1 reads MNHEY; CDR2 reads SMNVEV (reference sequence). This CDR3 contains 14 residues. The junction had 8 bases not matched to a gene; V was cut back by 6 bases and J by 4 bases. CDR3 sequence: CASREDSGGTEAFF. DNA of the CDR3: TGTGCCAGCAGGGAGGACTCAGGGGGCACTGAAGCTTTCTTT.

CDR3 amino acids: CASSLGILGGSTNEKLFF. The CDR3 DNA is TGCGCCAGCAGCTTGGGTATTTTGGGGGGTTCAACTAATGAAAAACTGTTTTTT. The rearrangement joins TRBV5-1 to TRBJ1-4; D is perhaps TRBD1 (5 bases). The V gene lost 0 bases and the J gene lost 0 bases, with 15 bases spanning the gap. The CDR3 extends over 18 amino acids. Germline CDR1 and CDR2: SGHRS and YFSETQ.

V is TRBV7-9 and J is TRBJ1-2; 9 bases map to TRBD1. After removal of 5 bases from V and 4 bases from J, the junction contained 5 bases not matched to a gene. This CDR3 region has 14 residues. Germline lookup yields CDR1 SEHNR and CDR2 FQNEAQ (reference sequence). The CDR3 here is CASSKTGGGYGYTF. In nucleotides, the CDR3 is TGTGCCAGCAGCAAAACAGGGGGCGGCTATGGCTACACCTTC.

The CDR3 here is CAISATGTVEGYTF. DNA of the CDR3: TGTGCCATCAGTGCTACTGGGACAGTGGAAGGCTACACCTTC. The V call is TRBV10-3, the J call TRBJ1-2; 7 nucleotides line up with TRBD1. Germline V gene sequence: CDR1 ENHRY, CDR2 SYGVKD. Trimming took 4 bases from V and 8 from J; bases not matched to a gene: 10. The CDR3 is made up of 14 amino acids.

The CDR3, as DNA: TGTGCCAGCAGCTTAGACGGCGCGGGGGGTACAGATACGCAGTATTTT. Residues: CASSLDGAGGTDTQYF. This rearrangement joins TRBV7-2 to TRBJ2-3, with 8 bases matching TRBD2. The germline CDR1 and CDR2 sequences are SGHTA and FQGNSA. The CDR3 is 16 amino acids. V gave up 1 base and J gave up 3 bases; unmatched junction bases: 6.